This T cell receptor beta chain was recorded in a study of vaccination and CD4 T cells after COVID-19. The overall study: A median of around 70 days (range 14 to 241) separated dose two from the taking of post-vaccine samples. Overlapping spike peptides of SARS-CoV-2, HCoV-NL63, HCoV-OC43 and HCoV-229E were used, and cells were stimulated with them.

Treatment described: roughly ten-day PBMC culture with coronavirus spike peptide pools or control peptides (ViraFEST assay). Oncomine TCR Beta short-read sequencing was applied to DNA from cultured CD4+ T cells. Cultures of CD4+ T cells served as the source for extracting genomic DNA. TCRdb independently ran MiXCR on the PCR reads; one entry per CDR3 protein. The repertoire holds roughly 17,000 distinct CDR3 sequences, around 79% seen once, with roughly 9.6% in the top ten. A remark on this clonotype: Its antigen remains unknown.

Germline CDR1 LGHNA, CDR2 YNFKEQ. The CDR3 consists of 16 residues. The V segment lost 4 bases and the J segment 4 bases; nucleotides outside the gene matches: 7. The sequence came from a human donor who received a COVID-19 vaccine. J is TRBJ2-2 and V is TRBV4-2; 9 bases match TRBD2. This specimen consisted of CD4+ T cells from blood, cultured in vitro, obtained after SARS-CoV-2 vaccination. The DNA for the CDR3 is TGTGCCAGCAGCCCGTTGGCGGGGGGGCCCACCGGGGAGCTGTTTTTT. Its protein product is CASSPLAGGPTGELFF.